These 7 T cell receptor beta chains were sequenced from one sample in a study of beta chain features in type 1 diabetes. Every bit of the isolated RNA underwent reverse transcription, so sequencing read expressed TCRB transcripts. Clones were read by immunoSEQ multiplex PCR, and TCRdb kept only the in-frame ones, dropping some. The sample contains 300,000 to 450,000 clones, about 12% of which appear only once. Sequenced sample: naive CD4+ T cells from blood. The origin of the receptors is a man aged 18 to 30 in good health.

CDR3 sequence reads: CASRTQARGSYEQYF. CDR3 nucleotide sequence: TGTGCCAGTAGAACGCAGGCCAGGGGCTCCTACGAGCAGTACTTC. The rearrangement links TRBV19 to TRBJ2-7; weak D call: TRBD1 (6 bases). V lost 6 bases and J 0 bases, leaving 15 bases between the germline ends. CDR1 LNHDA and CDR2 SQIVND come from the germline V gene (reference sequence). This CDR3 has 15 residues. Using reference TRBV19 and TRBJ2-7 for the parts outside the CDR3, the full variable domain is DGGITQSPKYLFRKEGQNVTLSCEQNLNHDAMYWYRQDPGQGLRLIYYSQIVNDFQKGDIAEGYSVSREKKESFPLTVTSAQKNPTAFYLCASRTQARGSYEQYFGPGTRLTVT.

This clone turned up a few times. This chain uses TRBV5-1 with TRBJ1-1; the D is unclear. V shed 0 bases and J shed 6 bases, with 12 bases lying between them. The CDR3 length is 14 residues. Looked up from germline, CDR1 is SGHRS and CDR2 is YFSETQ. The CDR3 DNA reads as TGCGCCAGCAGCTTGGGTAGGGTGAGGGCTGAAGCTTTCTTT. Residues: CASSLGRVRAEAFF.

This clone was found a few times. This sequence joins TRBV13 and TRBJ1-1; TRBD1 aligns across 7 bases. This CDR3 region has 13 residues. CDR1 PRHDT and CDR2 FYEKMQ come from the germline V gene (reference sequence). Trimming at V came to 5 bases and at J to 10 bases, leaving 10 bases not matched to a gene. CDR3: CASSREQGTSAFF. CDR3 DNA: TGTGCCAGCAGCCGCGAACAGGGGACATCAGCTTTCTTT.

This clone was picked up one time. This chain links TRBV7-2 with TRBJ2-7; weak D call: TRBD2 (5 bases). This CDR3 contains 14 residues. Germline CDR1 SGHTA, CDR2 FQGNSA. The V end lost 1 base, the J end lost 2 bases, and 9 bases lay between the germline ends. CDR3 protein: CASSLVLATYEQYF. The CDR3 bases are TGTGCCAGCAGCTTAGTCCTAGCCACCTACGAGCAGTACTTC.

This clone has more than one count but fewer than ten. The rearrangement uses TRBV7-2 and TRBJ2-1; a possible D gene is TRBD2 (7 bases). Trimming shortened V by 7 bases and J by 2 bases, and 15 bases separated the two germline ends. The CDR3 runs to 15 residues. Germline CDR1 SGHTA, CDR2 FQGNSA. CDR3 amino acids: CASTSRGRAYNEQFF. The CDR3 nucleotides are TGTGCCAGCACCTCTAGGGGGAGGGCCTACAATGAGCAGTTCTTC.

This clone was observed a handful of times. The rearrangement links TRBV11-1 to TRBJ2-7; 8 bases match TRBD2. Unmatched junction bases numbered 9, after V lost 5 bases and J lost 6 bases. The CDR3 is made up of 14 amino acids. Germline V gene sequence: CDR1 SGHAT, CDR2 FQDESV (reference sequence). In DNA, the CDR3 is TGTGCCAGCAGCACTAGCGCGGGGGGCCTCGAGCAGTACTTC. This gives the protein CASSTSAGGLEQYF.

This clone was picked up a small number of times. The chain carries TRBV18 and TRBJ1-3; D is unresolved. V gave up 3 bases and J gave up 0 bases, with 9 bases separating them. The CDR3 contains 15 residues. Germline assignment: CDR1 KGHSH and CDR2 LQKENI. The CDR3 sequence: CASSPASLSGNTIYF. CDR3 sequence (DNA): TGTGCCAGCTCACCGGCCAGTCTCTCTGGAAACACCATATATTTT.